This is a list of T cell receptor beta chains from one sample in a study of blood T cell repertoires in COVID-19. Some clones are missing from TCRdb's copy, which holds only in-frame ones; the method was immunoSEQ multiplex PCR. The sample lists around 37,000 clones; more than 85% were seen once. The sample consisted of peripheral blood. All receptors derive from a woman older than 75 with acute or convalescent COVID-19. Both conserved end residues are part of each CDR3. D genes are given only for firm matches. For some rows the clone size is stated as once, few or many, or as a class when expanded; others skip it.

V gene: TRBV18
D gene: NA
CDR3 length: 16
J gene: TRBJ1-1
clone size: NA
CDR3 DNA: TGTGCCAGCTCACCACCCGGGGGGGCAGGGAACACTGAAGCTTTCTTT
CDR3 protein: CASSPPGGAGNTEAFF

V gene: TRBV15
D gene: NA
CDR3 length: 13
J gene: TRBJ2-7
clone size: medium-sized
CDR3 DNA: TGTGCCACCAGCAAGGGGGAGTGGGGGGAGCAGTACTTC
CDR3 protein: CATSKGEWGEQYF

V gene: TRBV6-5
D gene: TRBD2
CDR3 length: 14
J gene: TRBJ2-3
clone size: NA
CDR3 DNA: TGTGCCAGCAGCGAGCGGGGGGGGACAGATACGCAGTATTTT
CDR3 protein: CASSERGGTDTQYF

V gene: TRBV30
D gene: NA
CDR3 length: 12
J gene: TRBJ2-7
clone size: NA
CDR3 DNA: TGTGCCTGGGGGGGCGACCCCTACGAGCAGTACTTC
CDR3 protein: CAWGGDPYEQYF

V gene: TRBV4-3
D gene: NA
CDR3 length: 16
J gene: TRBJ1-6
clone size: NA
CDR3 DNA: TGCGCCAGCAGCCAGGGCCGTGACAGCCGTAATTCACCCCTCCACTTT
CDR3 protein: CASSQGRDSRNSPLHF

V gene: TRBV19
D gene: NA
CDR3 length: 20
J gene: TRBJ1-6
clone size: NA
CDR3 DNA: TGTGCCAGTAGTACCGCAGGGGCAGAACACTTGAGCTCCTATAATTCACCCCTCCACTTT
CDR3 protein: CASSTAGAEHLSSYNSPLHF

V gene: TRBV19
D gene: TRBD1
CDR3 length: 14
J gene: TRBJ1-2
clone size: NA
CDR3 DNA: TGTGCCAGTACCCGGACAGGATTAAACTATGGCTACACCTTC
CDR3 protein: CASTRTGLNYGYTF

V gene: TRBV30
D gene: NA
CDR3 length: 13
J gene: TRBJ1-5
clone size: NA
CDR3 DNA: TGTGCCTGGAGTTTAGGGGACAATCAGCCCCAGCATTTT
CDR3 protein: CAWSLGDNQPQHF

V gene: TRBV5-1
D gene: NA
CDR3 length: 15
J gene: TRBJ2-7
clone size: NA
CDR3 DNA: TGCGCCAGCAGCTTGGTCGGGGGTTCAACCTACGAGCAGTACTTC
CDR3 protein: CASSLVGGSTYEQYF

V gene: TRBV29-1
D gene: NA
CDR3 length: 12
J gene: TRBJ2-3
clone size: NA
CDR3 DNA: TGCAGCGTTAAGACTAGCACAGATACGCAGTATTTT
CDR3 protein: CSVKTSTDTQYF

V gene: TRBV20-1
D gene: NA
CDR3 length: 13
J gene: TRBJ2-5
clone size: NA
CDR3 DNA: TGCAGTGCTAGTTCCGCGGGTAAAGAGACCCAGTACTTC
CDR3 protein: CSASSAGKETQYF

V gene: TRBV3-1/TRBV3-2
D gene: TRBD1
CDR3 length: 16
J gene: TRBJ1-6
clone size: NA
CDR3 DNA: TGTGCCAGCAGCTTCAGGGGGGCTTTGGATAATTCACCCCTCCACTTT
CDR3 protein: CASSFRGALDNSPLHF

V gene: TRBV6-4
D gene: TRBD2
CDR3 length: 16
J gene: TRBJ2-5
clone size: NA
CDR3 DNA: TGTGCCAGCAGTGGGTTAGCGGGGGGACCCCAAGAGACCCAGTACTTC
CDR3 protein: CASSGLAGGPQETQYF

V gene: TRBV9
D gene: TRBD1
CDR3 length: 13
J gene: TRBJ1-2
clone size: NA
CDR3 DNA: TGTGCCAGCAGCGTAGCCAGGGGGCGCGGCTACACCTTC
CDR3 protein: CASSVARGRGYTF

V gene: TRBV5-4
D gene: TRBD1
CDR3 length: 16
J gene: TRBJ1-1
clone size: NA
CDR3 DNA: TGTGCCAGCAGCCCGGGGTGGCAGGGGGCCGGGACTGAAGCTTTCTTT
CDR3 protein: CASSPGWQGAGTEAFF

V gene: TRBV12-3/TRBV12-4
D gene: NA
CDR3 length: 13
J gene: TRBJ1-3
clone size: NA
CDR3 DNA: TGTGCCAGTTGCGGCAAGAGAGGAAACACCATATATTTT
CDR3 protein: CASCGKRGNTIYF

V gene: TRBV28
D gene: NA
CDR3 length: 13
J gene: TRBJ1-4
clone size: NA
CDR3 DNA: TGTGCCAGCAGTACCTACGCTAATGAAAAACTGTTTTTT
CDR3 protein: CASSTYANEKLFF

V gene: TRBV6-6
D gene: TRBD1
CDR3 length: 13
J gene: TRBJ1-3
clone size: NA
CDR3 DNA: TGTGCCAGCAGTGGGGGACAGGGAAACACCATATATTTT
CDR3 protein: CASSGGQGNTIYF

V gene: TRBV9
D gene: TRBD2
CDR3 length: 16
J gene: TRBJ2-2
clone size: NA
CDR3 DNA: TGTGCCAGCAGCGTAGGACTAGCGCAAAACACCGGGGAGCTGTTTTTT
CDR3 protein: CASSVGLAQNTGELFF

V gene: TRBV2
D gene: NA
CDR3 length: 13
J gene: TRBJ1-1
clone size: NA
CDR3 DNA: TGTGCCAGCAGGGGAGAGGGGGGGACTGAAGCTTTCTTT
CDR3 protein: CASRGEGGTEAFF

V gene: TRBV28
D gene: TRBD1
CDR3 length: 18
J gene: TRBJ2-1
clone size: NA
CDR3 DNA: TGTGCCAGCACCCCACCCCGACGCAGGGGGCCCCGATACAATGAGCAGTTCTTC
CDR3 protein: CASTPPRRRGPRYNEQFF

V gene: TRBV10-3
D gene: TRBD1
CDR3 length: 15
J gene: TRBJ1-1
clone size: NA
CDR3 DNA: TGTGCCATCAGTGAGTTGGCGACAGGGGACACTGAAGCTTTCTTT
CDR3 protein: CAISELATGDTEAFF

V gene: TRBV7-9
D gene: TRBD1
CDR3 length: 14
J gene: TRBJ2-7
clone size: NA
CDR3 DNA: TGTGCCAGCAGCTACCGGGACAGGGCCTACGAGCAGTACTTC
CDR3 protein: CASSYRDRAYEQYF

V gene: TRBV15
D gene: TRBD1
CDR3 length: 19
J gene: TRBJ2-2
clone size: NA
CDR3 DNA: TGTGCCACCAGCAGAGTGACAGGGGGAGGAAGTGGAACGACCGGGGAGCTGTTTTTT
CDR3 protein: CATSRVTGGGSGTTGELFF

V gene: TRBV5-4
D gene: NA
CDR3 length: 15
J gene: TRBJ1-3
clone size: NA
CDR3 DNA: TGTGCCAGCAGCTTGGGAGGGACATCTGGAAACACCATATATTTT
CDR3 protein: CASSLGGTSGNTIYF

V gene: TRBV25-1
D gene: TRBD1
CDR3 length: 14
J gene: TRBJ1-1
clone size: NA
CDR3 DNA: TGTGCCAGCAGTAGTGAGACAGGGGACACTGAAGCTTTCTTT
CDR3 protein: CASSSETGDTEAFF

V gene: TRBV6-5
D gene: TRBD1
CDR3 length: 14
J gene: TRBJ1-1
clone size: NA
CDR3 DNA: TGTGCCAGCATAGACAGGGGAGGTGGCACTGAAGCTTTCTTT
CDR3 protein: CASIDRGGGTEAFF

V gene: TRBV3-1/TRBV3-2
D gene: TRBD2
CDR3 length: 16
J gene: TRBJ2-3
clone size: NA
CDR3 DNA: TGTGCCAGCAGCCAAGGGGCGGGGGGCCGCACAGATACGCAGTATTTT
CDR3 protein: CASSQGAGGRTDTQYF

V gene: TRBV7-3
D gene: TRBD2
CDR3 length: 13
J gene: TRBJ2-5
clone size: NA
CDR3 DNA: TGTGCCAGCAGCGCAGGGACTAAAGAGACCCAGTACTTC
CDR3 protein: CASSAGTKETQYF

V gene: TRBV5-5
D gene: NA
CDR3 length: 14
J gene: TRBJ1-2
clone size: once
CDR3 DNA: TGTGCCAGCAGCTCCTCACCCCCGAGGGAGAGCTACACCTTC
CDR3 protein: CASSSSPPRESYTF

V gene: TRBV5-1
D gene: NA
CDR3 length: 16
J gene: TRBJ2-2
clone size: NA
CDR3 DNA: TGCGCCAGCAGCTTGGCAGGCAGGGGAAACACCGGGGAGCTGTTTTTT
CDR3 protein: CASSLAGRGNTGELFF

V gene: TRBV29-1
D gene: TRBD1
CDR3 length: 13
J gene: TRBJ2-5
clone size: NA
CDR3 DNA: TGCAGCGTGGCCGGGACAGGGTGGGAGACCCAGTACTTC
CDR3 protein: CSVAGTGWETQYF

V gene: TRBV2
D gene: TRBD2
CDR3 length: 13
J gene: TRBJ2-7
clone size: NA
CDR3 DNA: TGTGCCAGCAGAAATTGGGGGGGTCGGGAGCAGTACTTC
CDR3 protein: CASRNWGGREQYF

V gene: TRBV9
D gene: NA
CDR3 length: 15
J gene: TRBJ1-1
clone size: NA
CDR3 DNA: TGTGCCAGCAGCGTAGTTGGACAGCGGAACACTGAAGCTTTCTTT
CDR3 protein: CASSVVGQRNTEAFF

V gene: TRBV2
D gene: TRBD1
CDR3 length: 14
J gene: TRBJ1-1
clone size: once
CDR3 DNA: TGTGCCAGCCAGGGGGCAAGTAGGAGAACTGAAGCTTTCTTT
CDR3 protein: CASQGASRRTEAFF

V gene: TRBV7-2
D gene: NA
CDR3 length: 13
J gene: TRBJ2-3
clone size: NA
CDR3 DNA: TGTGCCAGCAGCTTAGAGAGCCGAGATACGCAGTATTTT
CDR3 protein: CASSLESRDTQYF

V gene: TRBV5-1
D gene: TRBD1
CDR3 length: 17
J gene: TRBJ2-5
clone size: NA
CDR3 DNA: TGCGCCAGCAGCTTGGCCCCGGGCGATGGACAGGGAGAGACCCAGTACTTC
CDR3 protein: CASSLAPGDGQGETQYF

V gene: TRBV4-1
D gene: NA
CDR3 length: 16
J gene: TRBJ1-1
clone size: NA
CDR3 DNA: TGCGCCAGCAGCCAAGACCGGAGACAGGTTAGGACTGAAGCTTTCTTT
CDR3 protein: CASSQDRRQVRTEAFF

V gene: TRBV7-3
D gene: TRBD1
CDR3 length: 16
J gene: TRBJ2-1
clone size: NA
CDR3 DNA: TGTGCCAGCAGCTTAACATTTGACAGGGTGTACAATGAGCAGTTCTTC
CDR3 protein: CASSLTFDRVYNEQFF

V gene: TRBV5-4
D gene: TRBD2
CDR3 length: 15
J gene: TRBJ2-7
clone size: NA
CDR3 DNA: TGTGCCAGCAGCTTGGCCGGGGGGAGAGGCGACGAGCAGTACTTC
CDR3 protein: CASSLAGGRGDEQYF

V gene: TRBV6-5
D gene: TRBD1
CDR3 length: 15
J gene: TRBJ1-1
clone size: few
CDR3 DNA: TGTGCCAGCAGTTACTCGAAGACAGGGAGCACTGAAGCTTTCTTT
CDR3 protein: CASSYSKTGSTEAFF

V gene: TRBV5-8
D gene: TRBD1
CDR3 length: 16
J gene: TRBJ2-5
clone size: NA
CDR3 DNA: TGTGCCAGCAGCCGAGGACAGGCCAACTCACAGGAGACCCAGTACTTC
CDR3 protein: CASSRGQANSQETQYF

V gene: TRBV5-4
D gene: TRBD1
CDR3 length: 14
J gene: TRBJ1-1
clone size: NA
CDR3 DNA: TGTGCCAGCAGCTGGGACAGGGGGTTAACTGAAGCTTTCTTT
CDR3 protein: CASSWDRGLTEAFF

V gene: TRBV7-9
D gene: TRBD1
CDR3 length: 14
J gene: TRBJ2-5
clone size: NA
CDR3 DNA: TGTGCCAGCAGTCCGACAGGGTGGTCAGAGACCCAGTACTTC
CDR3 protein: CASSPTGWSETQYF

V gene: TRBV5-4
D gene: TRBD1
CDR3 length: 15
J gene: TRBJ2-3
clone size: once
CDR3 DNA: TGTGCCAGCAGAGCCGGGACAGGGAGTACAGATACGCAGTATTTT
CDR3 protein: CASRAGTGSTDTQYF

V gene: TRBV6-1
D gene: TRBD1
CDR3 length: 15
J gene: TRBJ1-1
clone size: once
CDR3 DNA: TGTGCCAGCAGTGAACTTCCCCCCGGGACAGGGAGGTTGGTCTTT
CDR3 protein: CASSELPPGTGRLVF

V gene: TRBV7-9
D gene: TRBD2
CDR3 length: 17
J gene: TRBJ2-1
clone size: NA
CDR3 DNA: TGTGCCAGCAGCGACCCCGGGACTCGGGGGGTGGGGGGTGAGCAGTTCTTC
CDR3 protein: CASSDPGTRGVGGEQFF

V gene: TRBV2
D gene: TRBD2
CDR3 length: 15
J gene: TRBJ2-5
clone size: NA
CDR3 DNA: TGTGCCAGCAGTCAATCCCCGGGGGGGCCAGAGACCCAGTACTTC
CDR3 protein: CASSQSPGGPETQYF

V gene: TRBV15
D gene: NA
CDR3 length: 12
J gene: TRBJ1-5
clone size: once
CDR3 DNA: TGTGCCACCAGCAGACCGAATCAGCCCCAGCATTTT
CDR3 protein: CATSRPNQPQHF

V gene: TRBV7-3
D gene: TRBD2
CDR3 length: 15
J gene: TRBJ2-3
clone size: NA
CDR3 DNA: TGTGCCAGCAGCTTAGGTAGCGGGGGCACAGATACGCAGTATTTT
CDR3 protein: CASSLGSGGTDTQYF

V gene: TRBV18
D gene: NA
CDR3 length: 19
J gene: TRBJ2-2
clone size: NA
CDR3 DNA: TGTGCCAGCTCACCACGGTCCCCCTCCAATCGGGCAGGGTACGCGGAGCTGTTTTTT
CDR3 protein: CASSPRSPSNRAGYAELFF

V gene: TRBV7-8
D gene: NA
CDR3 length: 16
J gene: TRBJ1-3
clone size: NA
CDR3 DNA: TGTGCCAGCAGCTTAGAAGATAGGAGAGGTGGAAACACCATATATTTT
CDR3 protein: CASSLEDRRGGNTIYF